Sequencing of this T cell receptor beta chain was carried out in a study of beta chain features in type 1 diabetes (dated 2018 in TCRdb). Notes on the research overall: No differences in mean age, gender distribution, total cell number or subset yield were found between patients and healthy donors. A total of approximately 110,000,000 sorted cells were examined across all samples, and a strong correlation was observed between cell number per subset and RNA yield. The study compared the TCRB repertoires of sorted circulating CD4+ T cell subsets in recently diagnosed type 1 diabetes patients with those in matched healthy donors. Naive and central memory subsets were obtained from all 30 or so donors, but regulatory and stem cell-like memory subsets were isolated from only 8 patients and roughly eight healthy donors. Findings and caveats that apply to the study as a whole: The naive, central memory and regulatory TCRB repertoires appeared to resemble one another more closely among patients than among healthy donors. Shorter templates might be favored by PCR, yet because patient and control samples were amplified and corrected together, any such skew would affect both groups equally. A moderate but significant shortening of TCRB CDR3 length was observed in type 1 diabetes patients in all four CD4+ subsets. Because the HLA sub-analyses included only small numbers of individuals, any influence of HLA type on TCRB rearrangement was left unresolved. At VDJ recombination sites, type 1 diabetes patients had fewer insertions and more deleted nucleotides, which implies abnormalities in thymic rearrangement. Because cDNA was sequenced instead of genomic DNA, activated cells with high expression could be over-represented, although the groups did not differ in activation or CD3 levels.

Reading the germline V gene gives CDR1 SGHRS and CDR2 YFSETQ. The junction shows trimming of 4 bases on V and 5 bases on J, and the gene matches do not reach 4 bases of it. The CDR3 measures 14 amino acids from cysteine to phenylalanine. The entry retains the CDR3 DNA only, 42 bases that are in frame from base 1. A remark on this clone: This clone's antigen is unknown. No clone much larger than this one lies a single base away; base qualities are absent.

The entire amount of isolated RNA was reverse transcribed using the High Capacity cDNA Reverse Transcription Kit, so the sequenced TCRB transcripts were expressed ones. Naive, central memory and regulatory T cell samples underwent deep immunoSEQ sequencing, averaging around 3.9 million total reads per sample. Sorted cells were lysed in RLT buffer and RNA was extracted with DNase-treated RNeasy Micro or Mini kits, depending on cell number. Each cell subset was processed separately to prevent cross-contamination, with patient and healthy donor samples processed together. TCRB sequences were amplified from cDNA with the immunoSEQ multiplex PCR, producing 87-bp fragments spanning the CDR3 region. The amplicons were sequenced using the Illumina HiSeq platform. The paper's data handling went like this. PCR bias was computationally corrected using synthetic template baselines, reads within Hamming distance 2 were collapsed, and singletons that could not be merged were discarded. Reads were aligned against IMGT to assign V, D and J genes, CDR3 length and insertions or deletions at six rearrangement sites. Within each subset, clonotype counts were normalized to sorted cell number, and only after that were true diversity and Gini coefficients computed with the tcR R package. The overlap coefficient, calculated on TCRB nucleotide sequences, was used to measure repertoire sharing. Out-of-frame TCRB sequences from naive cells were analyzed to stand in for the pre-selection repertoire. TCRdb provides this immuneACCESS table in a form limited to in-frame rearrangements. Some clones are lacking; in checked studies, under half of them reflect an unresolved V gene, and why the rest are absent is not known. V and J calls plus clone size are reproduced from that table; the DNA served to infer D and trimming. The sample table records almost 250,000 clones; 13% to 15% of these occur just once. The ten largest make up more than 0.02% of the sample.

A single peripheral blood draw of 95 to 150 mL on average was collected from each donor into heparinised tubes. A BD FACSAria II and a panel including CD45RO, CCR7, CD25, CD127, CD95 and CD27 were used to sort naive, central memory, regulatory and stem cell-like memory CD4+ T cells. Every sorted population had a purity above 98%. Right away, PBMCs were isolated by Lymphoprep density gradient centrifugation and were stained directly, with no culture step. So that batch effects would be minimized, each experiment stained and sorted samples in pairs, pairing one healthy donor with one patient. Sequenced: naive CD4+ T cells from blood. The sample's cell subset or site label is to be understood as: true naive CD4+ T cells. The source is a woman between 40 and 50 years old in good health. The chain couples TRBV5-1 to TRBJ1-4; a stretch of 8 junction bases matches TRBD1. For the CDR3, the sequence is CASSPGQGNEKLFF. The bases are TGCGCCAGCAGCCCTGGACAGGGCAATGAAAAACTGTTTTTT.